This T cell receptor beta chain was sequenced for a study of early T cells in non-severe SARS-CoV-2 infection. TCRdb reanalysed the 5' RACE reads using MiXCR and keeps one entry per CDR3 protein. Of under 100,000 distinct CDR3 sequences listed, 11% are singletons. This clonotype was recorded a few times. V lost 2 bases to trimming and J lost 7 bases, with 17 bases between them. Germline loops: CDR1 MNHEY, CDR2 SVGAGI. The CDR3 totals 15 residues. Sequencing input: whole blood. The V call is TRBV6-5, the J call TRBJ1-1; no firm D call. The clonotype originates from an adult who was a healthcare worker with PCR-confirmed SARS-CoV-2 infection or an uninfected control (not recorded which). In nucleotides, the CDR3 is TGTGCCAGCAGTTACGGTTTGGCAGGAGCCTTTGAAGCTTTCTTT. It is translated as CASSYGLAGAFEAFF.